These 21 T cell receptor beta chains originate from one sample sequenced in a study of shared clonotypes between healthy human individuals. Profiling relied on immunoSEQ multiplex PCR, and the TCRdb table lists in-frame clones only, not all of them. The sample yields about 560,000 clones, around three quarters seen once. Sequenced sample: PBMCs. All receptors come from a woman aged 40 to 49 in good health. Some clones in this sample may be carry-over from other donors' samples.

The chain combines TRBV5-1 with TRBJ2-5; 10 bases are a match to TRBD1. The CDR3 length is 15 residues. The J segment lost 4 bases and the V segment lost 0 bases, leaving 3 bases of the junction unmatched. The germline V gene encodes CDR1 SGHRS and CDR2 YFSETQ. The CDR3 loop reads CASSLVWDRGETQYF. In nucleotides, the CDR3 is TGCGCCAGCAGCTTGGTTTGGGACAGGGGAGAGACCCAGTACTTC. Combining the CDR3 with reference TRBV5-1 and TRBJ2-5 gives the whole variable domain KAGVTQTPRYLIKTRGQQVTLSCSPISGHRSVSWYQQTPGQGLQFLFEYFSETQRNKGNFPGRFSGRQFSNSRSEMNVSTLELGDSALYLCASSLVWDRGETQYFGPGTRLLVL.

CDR3 DNA sequence: TGCGCCAGCAGCTTGTTCGGGAGCTCCTACAATGAGCAGTTCTTC. This encodes CASSLFGSSYNEQFF. This chain connects TRBV5-1 to TRBJ2-1, with a possible D match to TRBD2 (6 bases). The CDR3 extends over 15 amino acids. Germline assignment: CDR1 SGHRS and CDR2 YFSETQ. V lost 1 base and J 0 bases, leaving 8 bases between the germline ends.

The gene calls are TRBV7-2 and TRBJ2-7; the D gene is possibly TRBD2 (5 bases). The CDR3 covers 15 residues. Germline CDR1 is SGHTA and CDR2 is FQGNSA. V was cut by 6 bases and J by 0 bases, with 15 bases left in between. The CDR3 DNA sequence: TGTGCCAGCAGTCGCAGACGGGGAAGCTCCTACGAGCAGTACTTC. It encodes CASSRRRGSSYEQYF.

This clone showed up just a few times. The rearrangement links TRBV13 to TRBJ1-1; 7 bases match TRBD1. Trimming removed 7 bases from V and 4 bases from J; junction bases left unmatched: 6. The CDR3 covers 13 residues. CDR1 is PRHDT, CDR2 FYEKMQ, per germline (reference sequence). This CDR3 is CASTGTEGTEAFF. CDR3 bases: TGTGCCAGCACGGGGACAGAGGGCACTGAAGCTTTCTTT.

The genes are TRBV28 and TRBJ2-7; tentative D call: TRBD2 (6 bases). This CDR3 region has 14 residues. Trimming cost V 3 bases and J 6 bases, with 15 bases left between them. Germline V gene lookup returns CDR1 MDHEN and CDR2 SYDVKM. In nucleotides, the CDR3 is TGTGCCAGCAGTTTCCGGACGCGGAGGGGCGAGCAGTACTTC. The encoded protein is CASSFRTRRGEQYF.

V and J are TRBV10-3 and TRBJ1-2, with TRBD1 matching 10 bases. V was pared by 3 bases and J by 6 bases, with 4 bases of the junction left unmatched. This CDR3 comprises 14 residues. CDR1 ENHRY and CDR2 SYGVKD come from the germline V gene. In DNA form, the CDR3 reads TGTGCCATCAGTGATTTGGGGACAGGGGATGGCTACACCTTC. Translating it yields CAISDLGTGDGYTF.

The rearrangement joins TRBV28 to TRBJ2-6, with D perhaps TRBD1 (6 bases). Per germline, CDR1 MDHEN and CDR2 SYDVKM. The CDR3 sequence is 15 residues long. V lost 6 bases and J 0 bases, leaving 9 bases between the germline ends. As DNA, the CDR3 is TGTGCCAGCAGAACAGGGTTCTCTGGGGCCAACGTCCTGACTTTC. It yields the protein CASRTGFSGANVLTF.

This clone occurred once. The CDR3 DNA reads as TGTGCCAGCAGCTCGACCGGGACTAGCATATATGAGCAGTTCTTC. The encoded protein is CASSSTGTSIYEQFF. The V gene is TRBV7-9, the J gene TRBJ2-1; 9 bases fit TRBD2. The CDR3 sequence is 15 residues long. J gave up 8 bases and V 4 bases, and 9 bases lay outside the gene matches. Germline V gives CDR1 SEHNR, CDR2 FQNEAQ (reference sequence).

J is TRBJ2-7 and V is TRBV21-1; the DNA was not compared with TRBD2, the D call given in the table. TRBV21-1 is marked as a pseudogene. The CDR3 has 15 amino acids. CDR3 in DNA: TGTGCCAGCAGCAAAGAGCGGCAGGTTTGCTACGAGCAGTACTTC. It yields the protein CASSKERQVCYEQYF.

The CDR3 region is CASSLRTGSDYGYTF. For the CDR3, the DNA is TGTGCCAGCAGCTTGAGGACAGGGTCAGACTATGGCTACACCTTC. This chain links TRBV5-6 with TRBJ1-2; TRBD1 matches at 8 bases. The V gene's germline CDR1 is SGHDT and CDR2 YYEEEE. The CDR3 covers 15 residues. J gave up 3 bases and V 1 base, and 5 bases lay outside the gene matches.

The chain links TRBV5-1 to TRBJ2-3, with TRBD2 matching 9 bases. CDR1 and CDR2 from the germline V gene are SGHRS and YFSETQ. The CDR3 has 17 residues. Trimming cost V 4 bases and J 4 bases; bases outside gene matches: 13. CDR3 nucleotide sequence: TGCGCCAGCAGCAATGGCTTGTCTAGCGGGAACCCAGATACGCAGTATTTT. This sequence encodes CASSNGLSSGNPDTQYF.

The chain combines TRBV7-2 with TRBJ2-3, with D uncertain. Germline loops: CDR1 SGHTA, CDR2 FQGNSA. The germline V and J ends were trimmed by 6 bases and 1 base, with 17 bases remaining between them. The CDR3 spans 16 residues. The CDR3 DNA reads as TGTGCCAGCAGTAGATCTCAGGCCCCTGGCACAGATACGCAGTATTTT. Translated: CASSRSQAPGTDTQYF.

The gene calls are TRBV4-1 and TRBJ1-1; no clear D. The CDR3 consists of 16 residues. Germline CDR1 and CDR2: MGHRA and YSYEKL. V lost 7 bases and J 0 bases, leaving 18 bases between the germline ends. This CDR3 reads CASNRFPADMNTEAFF. The CDR3 DNA follows: TGCGCCAGCAATAGGTTTCCCGCGGATATGAACACTGAAGCTTTCTTT.

The chain has TRBV30 and TRBJ2-7, with D unclear. Germline assignment: CDR1 GTSNPN and CDR2 SVGIG (reference sequence). Trimming cost V 2 bases and J 0 bases, with 14 bases left between them. The CDR3 extends over 15 amino acids. The CDR3 DNA follows: TGTGCCTGGAGTAATTTGGGCGGAAGCTCCTACGAGCAGTACTTC. This sequence encodes CAWSNLGGSSYEQYF.

This sequence joins TRBV28 and TRBJ1-1; 9 positions agree with TRBD1. The CDR3 totals 14 residues. The junction had 4 bases not matched to a gene; V was cut back by 2 bases and J by 6 bases. Germline lookup yields CDR1 MDHEN and CDR2 SYDVKM. The CDR3 here is CASSLGTGMPEAFF. CDR3 nucleotide sequence: TGTGCCAGCAGTTTAGGGACAGGGATGCCTGAAGCTTTCTTT.

This clone was detected only once. The chain joins TRBV7-9 to TRBJ1-6, with D unclear. The CDR3 runs to 14 residues. V was trimmed by 3 bases and J by 8 bases, leaving 11 bases between them. Looked up from germline, CDR1 is SEHNR and CDR2 is FQNEAQ (reference sequence). CDR3 protein: CASSFPFLDSPLHF. Here the CDR3 DNA reads TGTGCCAGCAGCTTTCCCTTTTTAGATTCACCCCTCCACTTT.

V is TRBV7-2 and J is TRBJ2-7; TRBD2 aligns across 9 bases. The CDR3 contains 12 residues. Germline CDR1 reads SGHTA; CDR2 reads FQGNSA. With V trimmed by 8 bases and J by 5 bases, 4 bases remained unmatched. CDR3 coding DNA: TGTGCCAGCGGGACTAGCTTCCACGAGCAGTACTTC. Protein sequence: CASGTSFHEQYF.

This chain links TRBV7-9 with TRBJ2-7, with a tentative D call TRBD2 (6 bases). CDR3 size: 15 residues. Trimming removed 4 bases at V and 1 base at J, with 14 bases between. The V gene's germline CDR1 is SEHNR and CDR2 FQNEAQ (reference sequence). DNA of the CDR3: TGTGCCAGCAGCTGGGCGGGGCCCTCATCCTACGAGCAGTACTTC. Its translation: CASSWAGPSSYEQYF. The complete variable domain, with remaining parts taken from reference TRBV7-9 and TRBJ2-7, reads DTGVSQNPRHKITKRGQNVTFRCDPISEHNRLYWYRQTLGQGPEFLTYFQNEAQLEKSRLLSDRFSAERPKGSFSTLEIQRTEQGDSAMYLCASSWAGPSSYEQYFGPGTRLTVT.

The J gene is TRBJ1-5, the V gene TRBV6-7, with unresolved D. TRBV6-7 is designated an ORF whose function remains uncertain. V lost 2 bases, J lost 5 bases, and 16 bases lay in between. The CDR3 loop spans 16 amino acids. The CDR3, as DNA: TGTGCCAGCAGTTACCCTTCCGAGGTTTCACATCAGCCCCAGCATTTT. Amino acid sequence: CASSYPSEVSHQPQHF.

This chain uses TRBV5-4 with TRBJ2-2, with TRBD2 matching 11 bases. CDR1 and CDR2 (germline): SGHNT, YYREEE (reference sequence). V shed 4 bases, J shed 0 bases, and the junction held 2 bases outside the gene matches. CDR3 length equals 16 residues. CDR3 nucleotides: TGTGCCAGCAGCAAACTAGCGGGAGCGAACACCGGGGAGCTGTTTTTT. The encoded protein is CASSKLAGANTGELFF.

This chain uses TRBV28 with TRBJ1-3, with D tentatively TRBD1 (6 bases). Germline V gene lookup returns CDR1 MDHEN and CDR2 SYDVKM. The V end lost 3 bases, the J end lost 7 bases, and 13 bases lay between the germline ends. The CDR3 totals 14 residues. The CDR3 loop is CASSLAGAGNTIYF. CDR3 nucleotide sequence: TGTGCCAGCAGTTTGGCAGGGGCGGGGAACACCATATATTTT. Full variable domain (rest looked up from reference TRBV28 and TRBJ1-3): DVKVTQSSRYLVKRTGEKVFLECVQDMDHENMFWYRQDPGLGLRLIYFSYDVKMKEKGDIPEGYSVSREKKERFSLILESASTNQTSMYLCASSLAGAGNTIYFGEGSWLTVV.